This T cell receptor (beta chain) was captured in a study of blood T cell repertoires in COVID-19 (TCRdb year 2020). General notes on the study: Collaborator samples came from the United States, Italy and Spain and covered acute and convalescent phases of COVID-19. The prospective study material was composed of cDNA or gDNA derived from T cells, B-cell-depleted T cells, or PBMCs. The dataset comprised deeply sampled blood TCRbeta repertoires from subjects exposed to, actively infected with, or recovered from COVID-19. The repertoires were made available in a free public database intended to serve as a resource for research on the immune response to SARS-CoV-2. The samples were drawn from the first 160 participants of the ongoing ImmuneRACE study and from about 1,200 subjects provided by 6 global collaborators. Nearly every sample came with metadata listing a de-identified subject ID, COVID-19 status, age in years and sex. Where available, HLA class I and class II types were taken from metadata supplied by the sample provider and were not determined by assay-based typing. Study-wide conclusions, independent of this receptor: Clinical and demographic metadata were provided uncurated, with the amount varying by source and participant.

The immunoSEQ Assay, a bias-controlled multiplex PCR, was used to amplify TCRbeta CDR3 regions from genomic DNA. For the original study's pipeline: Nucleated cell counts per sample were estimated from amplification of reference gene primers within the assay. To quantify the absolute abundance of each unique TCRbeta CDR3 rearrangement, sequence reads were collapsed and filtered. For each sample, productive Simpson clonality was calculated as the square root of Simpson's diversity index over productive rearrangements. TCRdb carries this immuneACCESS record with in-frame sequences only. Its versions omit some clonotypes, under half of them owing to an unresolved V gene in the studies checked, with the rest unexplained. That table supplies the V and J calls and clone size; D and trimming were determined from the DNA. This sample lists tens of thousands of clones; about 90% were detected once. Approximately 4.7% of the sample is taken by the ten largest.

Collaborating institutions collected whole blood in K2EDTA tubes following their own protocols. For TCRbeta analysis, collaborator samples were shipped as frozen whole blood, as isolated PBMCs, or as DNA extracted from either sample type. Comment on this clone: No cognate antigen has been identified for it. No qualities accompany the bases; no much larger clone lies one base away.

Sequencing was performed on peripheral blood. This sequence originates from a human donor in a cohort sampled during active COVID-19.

The CDR3 here reads CSVGSGTLYNEQFF. The nucleotide sequence is given as TGCAGCGTCGGTAGCGGGACCCTCTACAATGAGCAGTTCTTC. Rearrangement joined TRBV29-1 to TRBJ2-1, and 8 bases in between align with TRBD2. The CDR3, cysteine through phenylalanine, is 14 amino acids long. The CDR3 DNA has 42 bases and is translated from base 1. Trimmed from V: 6 bases; trimmed from J: 3 bases; junction bases lacking a gene match: 7. From the germline V gene, CDR1 is SQVTM and CDR2 is ANQGSEA.